This T cell receptor beta chain was recovered during a study of regulatory T cells in long-lasting Graves disease (dated by TCRdb to the early 2020s). About the study as a whole: Patients with newly diagnosed Graves' disease had been on antithyroid drugs for under 3 months. Persistent Graves' disease patients were compared with newly diagnosed Graves' disease patients by peripheral blood TCR sequencing and RNA sequencing. The study was registered as a clinical trial and conducted in China. A total of roughly 33 samples were covered by TCR sequencing, comprising some 13 persistent and around 20 newly diagnosed Graves' disease patients.

The time point label on this specimen signifies: newly diagnosed GD, antithyroid drugs for less than 3 months. For both TCR sequencing and RNA sequencing, RNA was extracted from PBMCs using TRIzol. Graves' disease was diagnosed according to American Thyroid Association guidelines. Patients were recruited from an endocrinology department in Xi'an, China. Each patient gave 9 to 10 milliliters of peripheral blood, collected in an EDTA anticoagulant tube. PBMCs were isolated by Ficoll Paque Plus density gradient separation without further T cell sorting. An Agilent 2100 Bioanalyzer and agarose gel were used to check RNA quality, and a NanoDrop 2000 was used to measure RNA concentration. V loses 0 bases of germline sequence and J loses 10 bases, and the interval between the two ends is 11 bases. The CDR1 and CDR2 encoded by the germline V gene are LGHNA and YSLEER. There are 13 amino acids in the CDR3, from cysteine to phenylalanine inclusive. Only the CDR3 DNA is retained, 39 bases long and in frame from the first base.

Study-level results and caveats: A larger number of public clonotypes was shared among persistent patients (around 2,500) than among newly diagnosed patients (around 890). Only the TCR beta chain was sequenced and analyzed. The authors noted that the small sample size was a limitation that may lower accuracy. Lower TCR Shannon entropy and fewer highly expanded clones were observed in persistent Graves' disease patients than in newly diagnosed patients, which suggested clonal expansion. The study examined only peripheral blood because the primary lesion, thyroid tissue, could not be accessed. Preferential use of TRBV28, TRBJ1-2 and TRBJ2-5 was observed in persistent disease, whereas TRBV20-1 and TRBJ2-1 were favored in newly diagnosed disease.

Library preparation employed multiplex PCR. The instrument was an Illumina HiSeq 4000. To build TCR beta libraries, CDR3 regions were amplified by Arm-PCR using iRepertoire HTBI primers. Before sequencing, the PCR products underwent gel purification. In the source study's methods: A total of around 59 TRBV and some 15 TRBJ segments were identified across samples and were used for gene usage analysis of CDR3 amino acid clonotypes. COPE and FqMerger were used to merge the filtered high-quality paired reads into contigs. BLAST was used to align contigs to IMGT TRBV, TRBD and TRBJ reference genes, with CDR3 defined following IMGT. Any clonotype with a frequency above 0.1% was classified as a highly expanded clone. Shannon entropy was used to measure repertoire diversity, and the Gini coefficient was used to measure V-J evenness. A clonotype was considered public if more than one individual shared it. In TCRdb, the public reads were trimmed at Q25 with fastp and aligned with MiXCR, with productive beta chains retained. CDR3 protein sequences are deduplicated, and each keeps its most common genes and DNA. The V and J calls and clone size are TCRdb's, not the authors'. For this sample there are about 240,000 distinct CDR3 sequences; 20% to 25% appear just once. The ten largest clones take up 11% to 15% of the sample.

This clonotype was picked up many times. Its antigen remains undetermined. Qualities for individual bases were not recorded, and no much larger clone is one base off. The sample in question was peripheral blood mononuclear cells (PBMCs), obtained at new diagnosis, from a patient treated with antithyroid drugs. This clonotype was obtained from a female donor with Graves disease. The chain is made from TRBV4-3 and TRBJ2-3; TRBD2 is a weak D gene call, 6 bases matching. The DNA sequence is given as TGCGCCAGCAGCCAAGATTCCGGGGGAGCGCAGTATTTT. The resulting protein is CASSQDSGGAQYF.